This T cell receptor (beta chain) stems from a study of blood T cell repertoires in COVID-19. Study background: COVID-19 samples, acute and convalescent, were from the United States, Italy and Spain. PBMCs, B-cell-depleted T cells, or T cells were the source of the cDNA or gDNA that made up the material.

Authors' methods: Nucleated cell number was recorded as an estimate derived from reference gene primer amplification. This table comes from immunoSEQ multiplex PCR, and its TCRdb copy is limited to in-frame clones, with some not included. Clone size and the V and J calls come from that table; the DNA yielded D and trimming. The profile shows roughly 180,000 clones, about 75% of them singletons. The V gene's germline CDR1 is MGHRA and CDR2 YSYEKL. This CDR3 spans 16 amino acids. Trimming removed 0 bases from V and 10 bases from J; junction bases left unmatched: 10. The specimen sequenced was peripheral blood. The chain couples TRBV4-1 to TRBJ1-4, with 8 bases lining up with TRBD1. The receptor was derived from a woman aged 45 to 65 with active or convalescent COVID-19. CDR3 DNA sequence: TGCGCCAGCAGCCAAGACCCAACAGGGGGAGTTTTAAAACTGTTTTTT. It specifies CASSQDPTGGVLKLFF.